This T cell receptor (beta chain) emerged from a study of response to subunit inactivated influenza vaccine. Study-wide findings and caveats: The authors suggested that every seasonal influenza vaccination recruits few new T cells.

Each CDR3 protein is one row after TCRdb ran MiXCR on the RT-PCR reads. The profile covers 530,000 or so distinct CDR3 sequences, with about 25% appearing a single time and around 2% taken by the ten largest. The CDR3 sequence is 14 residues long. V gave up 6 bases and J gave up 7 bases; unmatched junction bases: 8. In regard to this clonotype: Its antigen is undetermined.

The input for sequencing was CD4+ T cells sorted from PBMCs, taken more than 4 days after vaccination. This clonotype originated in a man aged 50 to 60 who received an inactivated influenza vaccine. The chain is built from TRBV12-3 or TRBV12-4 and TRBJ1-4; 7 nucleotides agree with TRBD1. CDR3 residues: CASSSGQWGEKLFF. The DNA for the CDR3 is TGTGCCAGCAGCTCGGGACAGTGGGGTGAAAAACTGTTTTTT.